This T cell receptor (beta chain) was sequenced in a study of STAT5B mutations in CD4+ large granular lymphocyte leukemia. The wider study: Anti-CD4 microbead selection came after CD8+ cell depletion in cryopreserved samples. The study, taken as a whole, reports: TRBV06-family usage was enriched in top patient clones (8/27) versus controls (2/35).

Original data processing: The detection floor for productive clonotype frequency was 2.59 x 10-5. Profiling relied on immunoSEQ multiplex PCR, and the TCRdb table lists in-frame clones only, not all of them. V, J and clone size derive from that table, while D and trimming were established from the DNA sequence. Here the sample spans 7,000 to 9,500 clones, roughly 90% being singletons. This clone was seen only once. The antigen is not known. Germline trimming cut 3 bases from V and 2 bases from J; bases unmatched to any gene: 2. Looked up from germline, CDR1 is SEHNR and CDR2 is FQNEAQ (reference sequence). This CDR3 comprises 15 residues.

The chain joins TRBV7-9 to TRBJ2-1; 9 bases map to TRBD2. The sample comprised PBMCs. The sequence was collected from a woman in her 70s with CD4+ T-cell large granular lymphocyte leukemia. The CDR3 DNA reads as TGTGCCAGCAGCTTGACTAGCGGAACCTACAATGAGCAGTTCTTC. This translates into CASSLTSGTYNEQFF.